These 2 T cell receptor beta chains share one sample of origin, sequenced in a study of brain T cells in children with intractable seizures. Generated by immunoSEQ multiplex PCR, the TCRdb table keeps only in-frame clones and is missing some. The sample yields 100,000 to 120,000 clones, roughly 92% seen once. Here the sequenced sample was peripheral blood, taken at surgery. These receptors were obtained from a boy in the first two years of life with hemimegalencephaly and intractable seizures.

This chain connects TRBV7-2 to TRBJ2-3; D gene uncertain. CDR3 length: 16 amino acids. The V and J ends lost 5 bases and 3 bases respectively, with 18 bases between them. Germline V gene sequence: CDR1 SGHTA, CDR2 FQGNSA. The CDR3 DNA reads TGTGCCAGCAGCCGCAGAGCTTGGATCATGACAGATACGCAGTATTTT. This translates into CASSRRAWIMTDTQYF. Filled out from reference TRBV7-2 and TRBJ2-3, the complete variable domain reads GAGVSQSPSNKVTEKGKDVELRCDPISGHTALYWYRQSLGQGLEFLIYFQGNSAPDKSGLPSDRFSAERTGGSVSTLTIQRTQQEDSAVYLCASSRRAWIMTDTQYFGPGTRLTVL.

The chain is built from TRBV7-2 and TRBJ2-3; TRBD2 agrees at 8 bases. The CDR3 length is 14 residues. Germline trimming cut 4 bases from V and 10 bases from J; bases unmatched to any gene: 10. Germline V gene sequence: CDR1 SGHTA, CDR2 FQGNSA. The CDR3 is CASSSSVSGIAQYF. DNA of the CDR3: TGTGCCAGCAGCTCATCCGTTAGCGGGATTGCGCAGTATTTT.